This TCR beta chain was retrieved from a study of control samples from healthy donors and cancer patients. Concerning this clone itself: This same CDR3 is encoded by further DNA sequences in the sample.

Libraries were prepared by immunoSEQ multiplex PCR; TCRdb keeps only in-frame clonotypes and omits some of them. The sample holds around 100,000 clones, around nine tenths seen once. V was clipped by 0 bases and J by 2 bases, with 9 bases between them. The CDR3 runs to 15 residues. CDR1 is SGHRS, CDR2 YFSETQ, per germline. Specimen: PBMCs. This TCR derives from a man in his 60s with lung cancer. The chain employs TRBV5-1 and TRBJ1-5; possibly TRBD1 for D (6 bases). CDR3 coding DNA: TGCGCCAGCAGCTTGGCGCCAGGGGGCAATCAGCCCCAGCATTTT. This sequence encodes CASSLAPGGNQPQHF. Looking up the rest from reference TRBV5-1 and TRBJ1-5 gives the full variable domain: KAGVTQTPRYLIKTRGQQVTLSCSPISGHRSVSWYQQTPGQGLQFLFEYFSETQRNKGNFPGRFSGRQFSNSRSEMNVSTLELGDSALYLCASSLAPGGNQPQHFGDGTRLSIL.